This record covers a single T cell receptor (beta chain). Its antigen is as yet unknown. The assay was immunoSEQ multiplex PCR, and TCRdb's table has in-frame clones only and misses some. The data contain about 97,000 clones, over 70% of them singletons. Every patient relapsed after autologous stem cell transplantation, and brentuximab vedotin exposure varied. Patients showed best responses of complete response, partial response or progressive disease. The CDR3 covers 14 residues. Trimming left V 0 bases short and J 10 bases short, with 15 bases between. CDR1 is KGHSH, CDR2 LQKENI, per germline. The data originate from a study of PD-1 blockade in classical Hodgkin lymphoma. Study-wide results and caveats: The authors excluded patients who started nivolumab under 1 year after ASCT. Researchers reported that CD4+ TCR diversity, though not CD8+, rose significantly by C4D1. Newly diagnosed patients had diversity similar to the baseline diversity of complete responders.

This sequence originates from a human donor with classical Hodgkin lymphoma. The gene calls are TRBV18 and TRBJ1-1, with D tentatively TRBD1 (5 bases). This material consisted of peripheral blood mononuclear cells (PBMCs), taken at baseline. In DNA form, the CDR3 reads TGTGCCAGCTCACCACCAGTTCTCAGGGAGTCAGCTTTCTTT. It yields the protein CASSPPVLRESAFF.